Presented here are 19 T cell receptor beta chains from one specimen sequenced in a study of regulatory T cells in long-lasting Graves disease. Time point described: persistent/refractory GD, antithyroid drugs over 5 years with positive TRAb. PBMC-derived RNA was used for the TCR library. CDR3 regions were amplified by Arm-PCR using iRepertoire HTBI primers to build TCR beta libraries. One entry per CDR3 protein, called by TCRdb with MiXCR from the multiplex PCR reads. The data hold a few hundred thousand distinct CDR3 sequences, with under 25% observed a single time. The input for sequencing was peripheral blood mononuclear cells (PBMCs), taken when the disease was refractory, from a patient treated with antithyroid drugs. Receptors were obtained from a female donor with Graves disease.

This clonotype was counted between two and nine times. In DNA, the CDR3 is TGTGCCACCCCCCCAGGGTTGGCAGATACGCAGTATTTT. Translated: CATPPGLADTQYF. The rearrangement joins TRBV2 to TRBJ2-3; tentative D call: TRBD1 (5 bases). Trimming cost V 10 bases and J 4 bases, with 15 bases left between them. The CDR3 extends over 13 amino acids. Looked up from germline, CDR1 is SNHLY and CDR2 is FYNNEI.

This clonotype was recorded at least ten times. The CDR3 bases are TGTGCCAGCAGCCCCGGTGGTGAAAAACTGTTTTTT. As protein: CASSPGGEKLFF. The genes are TRBV7-9 and TRBJ1-4, with D unclear. The germline V and J ends were trimmed by 5 bases and 7 bases, with 8 bases remaining between them. Germline V CDR1 and CDR2: SEHNR, FQNEAQ (reference sequence). The CDR3 contains 12 residues.

This clonotype was observed many times. The rearrangement joins TRBV11-2 to TRBJ1-1, with D perhaps TRBD1 (6 bases). Germline-derived CDR1 and CDR2 are SGHAT and FQNNGV. CDR3 length: 15 residues. The V end lost 3 bases, the J end lost 1 base, and 12 bases lay between the germline ends. DNA for the CDR3: TGTGCCAGCAGCTTTACCGGGACAACGAACACTGAAGCTTTCTTT. Protein product: CASSFTGTTNTEAFF.

A word on this clonotype: This clone may be a read error of a much larger clone one base away. The DNA of the CDR3 is TGTGCCACCAGCAGAGGAGCGGAAGAGGCCCAGTACTTC. It specifies CATSRGAEEAQYF. The chain has TRBV15 and TRBJ2-5; the D gene is possibly TRBD2 (5 bases). Per germline, CDR1 LNHNV and CDR2 YYDKDF (reference sequence). The CDR3 sequence is 13 residues long.

This clonotype came up a few times. The rearrangement uses TRBV20-1 and TRBJ2-7; 8 positions match TRBD2. V trimming: 0 bases; J trimming: 4 bases; junction bases outside the gene matches: 11. Per the germline V gene, CDR1 is DFQATT and CDR2 is SNEGSKA (reference sequence). The CDR3 sequence is 16 residues long. Here the CDR3 reads CSARDPDNSGRYEQYF. The CDR3 region has the DNA TGCAGTGCTAGAGACCCCGATAACAGCGGGAGATACGAGCAGTACTTC.

This clonotype showed up many times. This rearrangement joins TRBV12-3 or TRBV12-4 to TRBJ1-2, with no clear D. Trimming shortened V by 5 bases and J by 1 base, and 17 bases separated the two germline ends. This CDR3 is 16 amino acids long. CDR3 nucleotides: TGTGCCAGCAGTCAGAGTACCCCAGACCTTAACTATGGCTACACCTTC. As protein: CASSQSTPDLNYGYTF.

The chain has TRBV20-1 and TRBJ2-1; D ambiguous. CDR3 size: 12 residues. V was shortened by 6 bases and J by 10 bases, with 16 bases between the two germline ends. Germline-derived CDR1 and CDR2 are DFQATT and SNEGSKA (reference sequence). CDR3 sequence: CSAWTRIAEQFF. CDR3 DNA: TGCAGTGCCTGGACCCGGATTGCAGAGCAGTTCTTC.

This chain joins TRBV7-6 and TRBJ2-5, with 7 bases aligning to TRBD1. Per germline, CDR1 SGHVS and CDR2 FNYEAQ. The CDR3 runs 16 residues. J lost 2 bases, V lost 5 bases, and 11 bases had no gene match. The CDR3 sequence is CASSPSTGVPQETQYF. CDR3 bases: TGTGCCAGCAGCCCCAGCACAGGGGTGCCTCAAGAGACCCAGTACTTC.

This clonotype has a handful of counts. The chain carries TRBV15 and TRBJ2-4; 8 nucleotides agree with TRBD1. The V gene end was trimmed by 1 base and the J gene end by 7 bases; junction bases not matched to a gene: 12. In germline, CDR1 is LNHNV, CDR2 YYDKDF (reference sequence). The CDR3 is 17 amino acids. The CDR3 region is CATSRVKTPGQDNIQYF. In nucleotides, the CDR3 is TGTGCCACCAGCAGAGTAAAGACTCCGGGACAGGACAACATTCAGTACTTC.

The V call is TRBV7-9, the J call TRBJ2-5, with 7 bases matching TRBD1. In germline, CDR1 is SEHNR, CDR2 FQNEAQ (reference sequence). The CDR3 totals 14 residues. V lost 3 bases and J lost 5; bases outside the gene matches: 6. The CDR3, as DNA: TGTGCCAGCAGCTTGAGGGGGCTGAATGAGACCCAGTACTTC. Translating gives CASSLRGLNETQYF. The whole variable domain, remainder taken from reference TRBV7-9 and TRBJ2-5, is DTGVSQNPRHKITKRGQNVTFRCDPISEHNRLYWYRQTLGQGPEFLTYFQNEAQLEKSRLLSDRFSAERPKGSFSTLEIQRTEQGDSAMYLCASSLRGLNETQYFGPGTRLLVL.

This clonotype was counted a few times. The rearrangement joins TRBV6-1 to TRBJ2-7; D remains unclear. Looked up from germline, CDR1 is MNHNS and CDR2 is SASEGT. Trimming stripped 2 bases from V and 4 bases from J, with 12 bases between. The CDR3 contains 14 residues. The CDR3 DNA reads TGTGCCAGCAGTGAACTCGGTAGAGAATACGAGCAGTACTTC. Amino acid sequence: CASSELGREYEQYF.

This clonotype was picked up many times. The rearrangement links TRBV7-9 to TRBJ1-1; D is unclear. Per the germline V gene, CDR1 is SEHNR and CDR2 is FQNEAQ (reference sequence). This CDR3 is built from 13 residues. V lost 1 base to trimming and J lost 4 bases, with 7 bases between them. This CDR3 reads CASSLGGVTEAFF. The CDR3 DNA sequence: TGTGCCAGCAGCTTAGGGGGTGTCACTGAAGCTTTCTTT.

This clonotype was seen a handful of times. CDR3 region: CASSQETGQPQHF. CDR3 nucleotide sequence: TGTGCCAGCTCCCAGGAGACCGGTCAGCCCCAGCATTTT. The chain uses TRBV18 and TRBJ1-5; D gene uncertain. The CDR3 is 13 residues long. V was pared by 6 bases and J by 6 bases, with 12 bases between. The germline V gene has CDR1 KGHSH and CDR2 LQKENI.

V usage is TRBV2 and J usage is TRBJ2-3, with D tentatively TRBD2 (5 bases). Looked up from germline, CDR1 is SNHLY and CDR2 is FYNNEI. The CDR3 length is 14 residues. V was pared by 2 bases and J by 3 bases, with 9 bases between. CDR3 sequence reads: CASSETRGTDTQYF. CDR3 DNA sequence: TGTGCCAGCAGTGAAACTAGAGGGACAGATACGCAGTATTTT. The full variable domain, in which reference TRBV2 and TRBJ2-3 provide the parts outside the CDR3, is EPEVTQTPSHQVTQMGQEVILRCVPISNHLYFYWYRQILGQKVEFLVSFYNNEISEKSEIFDDQFSVERPDGSNFTLKIRSTKLEDSAMYFCASSETRGTDTQYFGPGTRLTVL.

This chain uses TRBV3-1 with TRBJ2-2; no clear D. V gave up 4 bases and J gave up 3 bases, with 15 bases separating them. CDR1 and CDR2 from the germline V gene are LGHDT and YNNKEL (reference sequence). CDR3 size: 16 residues. This CDR3 is CASSPGVATDTGELFF. CDR3 in DNA: TGTGCCAGCAGCCCGGGTGTTGCAACCGACACCGGGGAGCTGTTTTTT.

In its sample, this clonotype was seen many times. The chain links TRBV28 to TRBJ2-7; 7 bases match TRBD2. V trimming: 6 bases; J trimming: 3 bases; junction bases outside the gene matches: 8. This CDR3 is 14 amino acids long. CDR1 and CDR2 from the germline V gene are MDHEN and SYDVKM. CDR3 sequence reads: CASRPAGVGYEQYF. CDR3 sequence (DNA): TGTGCCAGCAGACCGGCGGGAGTTGGCTACGAGCAGTACTTC. Drawing the rest from reference TRBV28 and TRBJ2-7, the complete variable domain is DVKVTQSSRYLVKRTGEKVFLECVQDMDHENMFWYRQDPGLGLRLIYFSYDVKMKEKGDIPEGYSVSREKKERFSLILESASTNQTSMYLCASRPAGVGYEQYFGPGTRLTVT.

The table lists this clonotype with a few counts. The chain recombines TRBV6-1 with TRBJ1-3, with 8 positions matching TRBD1. The V segment lost 0 bases and the J segment 2 bases; nucleotides outside the gene matches: 6. The CDR3 consists of 17 residues. Germline V gives CDR1 MNHNS, CDR2 SASEGT. The CDR3 sequence is CASSEALDRVAGNTIYF. Here the CDR3 DNA reads TGTGCCAGCAGTGAAGCCTTGGACAGGGTTGCTGGAAACACCATATATTTT.

This clonotype came up a few times. V gene TRBV20-1 combines with J gene TRBJ2-6; D not resolved. Germline CDR1 and CDR2: DFQATT and SNEGSKA (reference sequence). V lost 4 bases to trimming and J lost 2 bases, with 6 bases between them. The CDR3 is 13 residues long. CDR3 DNA: TGCAGTGCTACCCACCCTGGGGCCAACGTCCTGACTTTC. Protein product: CSATHPGANVLTF.

This clonotype has a handful of counts. A clone one base away is much larger, so this may be a read error. The genes are TRBV12-3 or TRBV12-4 and TRBJ2-7; TRBD2 matches at 10 bases. The junction had 3 bases not matched to a gene; V was cut back by 4 bases and J by 3 bases. The CDR3 spans 14 residues. CDR3 residues: CASSYRTSGYEQYF. As DNA, the CDR3 is TGTGCCAGCAGTTACCGGACTAGCGGCTACGAGCAGTACTTC.